The clone carrying this T cell receptor (beta chain) has more than one count but fewer than ten. Its antigen is unidentified. Investigators took ten milliliters of peripheral blood from every donor. With a J-beta primer mix and a sample-barcoded 5' primer, a second PCR ran about 7 to 12 cycles. MiXCR, run by TCRdb on the 5' RACE reads, gives a single entry per CDR3 protein. The sample holds about 800,000 distinct CDR3 sequences; around a quarter are singletons and the top ten take 3% to 4%. This entry comes from a study of blood T cells in healthy people across ages. Regarding the study as a whole: There were more naive CD4+ cells and higher diversity in long-lived donors than in aged donors. Possibly confounding the expanded clonotype changes was the fact that donor CMV status was unknown.

This sample was shared with a second study, whose subject was T cells of mothers and their children. This second study notes: There were over 10 million TCR beta CDR3 reads from each mother and a few million from each child.

This clonotype was sampled from a boy between 5 and 17 years old in good health. What was sequenced was blood.

The CDR3 coding sequence is TGCGCCAGCAGCTCACCTAACAGGGGGTTCACCTACGAGCAGTACTTC. Its protein product is CASSSPNRGFTYEQYF. This chain joins TRBV5-1 and TRBJ2-7; 8 nucleotides agree with TRBD1. Per the germline V gene, CDR1 is SGHRS and CDR2 is YFSETQ. J gave up 2 bases and V 3 bases, and 10 bases lay outside the gene matches. This CDR3 is built from 16 residues.